The 3 T cell receptor beta chains below come from one sample, sequenced in a study of blood T cell repertoires in COVID-19. The repertoire was sequenced with immunoSEQ multiplex PCR; TCRdb's copy has only in-frame clones and lacks some. Of over 55,000 clones listed, roughly 85% are singletons. Sample: peripheral blood. All receptors derive from a man aged 45-60 years with acute or convalescent COVID-19.

The gene calls are TRBV24-1 and TRBJ1-1, with TRBD1 as a possible D gene (6 bases). This CDR3 comprises 13 residues. V was shortened by 5 bases and J by 5 bases, with 11 bases between the two germline ends. The germline gives CDR1 KGHDR, CDR2 SFDVKD. The DNA for the CDR3 is TGTGCCACCAGTGGGGGAGGGGGTACTGAAGCTTTCTTT. Its protein is CATSGGGGTEAFF.

The V call is TRBV24-1, the J call TRBJ1-2; 7 nucleotides agree with TRBD1. Germline V gives CDR1 KGHDR, CDR2 SFDVKD. The CDR3 runs 15 residues. The ends lost 4 bases at V and 6 bases at J; junction bases unmatched: 10. CDR3 coding DNA: TGTGCCACCAGTGACGCCAACAGGGGAGAAGATGGCTACACCTTC. Its translation is CATSDANRGEDGYTF.

This rearrangement joins TRBV5-1 to TRBJ1-2; a weak D match, TRBD1 (5 bases). CDR1 is SGHRS, CDR2 YFSETQ, per germline. Trimming cost V 0 bases and J 5 bases, with 8 bases left between them. The CDR3 totals 13 residues. CDR3 protein: CASSLDGGYGYTF. The CDR3 DNA reads TGCGCCAGCAGCTTGGACGGGGGGTATGGCTACACCTTC.